The next 30 T cell receptor beta chains were all read from a single sample in a study of blood T cell repertoires in COVID-19. Assay: immunoSEQ multiplex PCR; the TCRdb copy retains only in-frame clones and omits some. Among 50,000 to 65,000 clones listed, around 66% were seen once. Sequenced input: PBMCs or T cells enriched from blood (not recorded which). These receptors were taken from a woman aged 60 to 75 who had been exposed to COVID-19.

This rearrangement joins TRBV19 to TRBJ1-2; D not resolved. The germline V gene has CDR1 LNHDA and CDR2 SQIVND (reference sequence). This CDR3 is built from 12 residues. V lost 5 bases to trimming and J lost 2 bases, with 6 bases between them. CDR3 sequence (DNA): TGTGCCAGTAGTTTCACAAACTATGGCTACACCTTC. This encodes CASSFTNYGYTF.

The chain joins TRBV3-1 (or the pseudogene TRBV3-2) to TRBJ1-6; 8 nucleotides match TRBD1. V was clipped by 0 bases and J by 9 bases; unmatched bases: 4. Germline V gene data show CDR1 as LGHDT and CDR2 as YNNKEL (reference sequence). CDR3 size: 15 residues. CDR3 sequence reads: CASSQDRGRVSPLHF. The CDR3, as DNA: TGTGCCAGCAGCCAAGACAGGGGGCGAGTTTCACCCCTCCACTTT.

V usage is TRBV15 and J usage is TRBJ2-2, with 10 bases identical to TRBD2. The CDR3 length is 14 residues. Germline V gene sequence: CDR1 LNHNV, CDR2 YYDKDF (reference sequence). With 8 bases clipped from V and 6 bases from J, the junction kept 6 bases outside the gene matches. The CDR3 nucleotides are TGTGCCACCGTAGCGGGAGGCCCCTCCGGGGAGCTGTTTTTT. Translation: CATVAGGPSGELFF.

This clone has more than one count but fewer than ten. The chain employs TRBV18 and TRBJ1-1; perhaps TRBD1 as D (5 bases). Between the trimmed V and J ends, which lost 3 bases and 0 bases, there was a span of 11 bases. The CDR3 is 15 residues long. From germline, CDR1 is KGHSH and CDR2 LQKENI. Here the CDR3 reads CASSPQGSMNTEAFF. CDR3 nucleotides: TGTGCCAGCTCACCTCAGGGCTCGATGAACACTGAAGCTTTCTTT.

This clone was seen a handful of times. This sequence joins TRBV27 and TRBJ2-1; D remains unclear. The CDR3 runs 15 residues. The V end was cut by 2 bases, the J end by 1 base, with 9 bases between. Per germline, CDR1 MNHEY and CDR2 SMNVEV (reference sequence). Here the CDR3 reads CASSLASRSYNEQFF. CDR3 DNA sequence: TGTGCCAGCAGTTTAGCCTCCAGATCCTACAATGAGCAGTTCTTC.

The chain employs TRBV27 and TRBJ1-2; no reliable D call. Deletions cut 7 bases from V and 8 bases from J, with 17 bases between. Germline CDR1 and CDR2: MNHEY and SMNVEV (reference sequence). CDR3 size: 13 residues. The CDR3 DNA sequence: TGTGCCAGCAAATCCCTCACCCGGGAAGGCTACACCTTC. Its protein product is CASKSLTREGYTF.

The chain joins TRBV5-1 to TRBJ1-6; D ambiguous. The CDR3 is made up of 15 amino acids. From germline, CDR1 is SGHRS and CDR2 YFSETQ. Trimming cost V 7 bases and J 6 bases, with 17 bases left between them. In nucleotides, the CDR3 is TGCGCCAGCTCTGACCGGGAGGCCGCTAATTCACCCCTCCACTTT. Translation gives CASSDREAANSPLHF.

The V and J genes are TRBV7-2 and TRBJ1-4, with TRBD1 matching over 12 bases. Germline V gene sequence: CDR1 SGHTA, CDR2 FQGNSA. CDR3 length: 14 residues. V trimming: 4 bases; J trimming: 12 bases; junction bases outside the gene matches: 6. The CDR3 bases are TGTGCCAGCAGCTGGGACAGGGGGCGTCTGGAACTGTTTTTT. This translates into CASSWDRGRLELFF.

The gene calls are TRBV7-9 and TRBJ2-3; no reliable D call. The V end lost 5 bases, the J end lost 4 bases, and 16 bases lay between the germline ends. Germline CDR1 SEHNR, CDR2 FQNEAQ (reference sequence). The CDR3 totals 15 residues. The CDR3, as DNA: TGTGCCAGCAGCCCCGTCGGCAGGAACGCAGATACGCAGTATTTT. Its protein is CASSPVGRNADTQYF.

The chain couples TRBV6-1 to TRBJ1-1; 8 nucleotides line up with TRBD1. Per the germline V gene, CDR1 is MNHNS and CDR2 is SASEGT. The V and J ends lost 5 bases and 5 bases, in that order; junction bases with no gene match: 13. The CDR3 consists of 16 residues. DNA of the CDR3: TGTGCCAGCAGTCAAGGACAGGGAGACGTCCCGACTGAAGCTTTCTTT. The encoded protein is CASSQGQGDVPTEAFF.

Only a few counts were recorded for this clone. The chain couples TRBV19 to TRBJ1-2; D gene ambiguous. The germline V gene has CDR1 LNHDA and CDR2 SQIVND (reference sequence). V was trimmed by 2 bases and J by 2 bases, leaving 30 bases between them. The CDR3 runs 21 residues. The CDR3 DNA reads as TGTGCCAGTAGTATAAAAGGAACCGGGTCCTCGGCTGTACGACTCAACTATGGCTACACCTTC. Protein: CASSIKGTGSSAVRLNYGYTF.

V and J are TRBV18 and TRBJ2-1; D might be TRBD1 (5 bases). The V end lost 8 bases, the J end lost 2 bases, and 13 bases lay between the germline ends. Germline assignment: CDR1 KGHSH and CDR2 LQKENI. The CDR3 loop spans 14 amino acids. CDR3 residues: CASTGQLTYNEQFF. CDR3 in DNA: TGTGCCAGCACAGGCCAGCTAACCTACAATGAGCAGTTCTTC.

This clone was recorded at least ten times. CDR3 sequence: CASSYSGETEAFF. The CDR3, as DNA: TGCGCCAGCAGCTACAGCGGGGAGACTGAAGCTTTCTTT. The chain has TRBV5-1 and TRBJ1-1; D not certain. Germline CDR1 SGHRS, CDR2 YFSETQ. The germline V and J ends were trimmed by 3 bases and 5 bases, with 11 bases remaining between them. The length of the CDR3 is 13 residues.

V usage is TRBV28 and J usage is TRBJ2-1; TRBD1 is a possible D gene (6 bases). V dropped 6 bases and J dropped 15 bases, with 27 bases sitting between them. Per the germline V gene, CDR1 is MDHEN and CDR2 is SYDVKM. The CDR3 totals 15 residues. The CDR3 here is CASRSQGSGSYNPFF. CDR3 in DNA: TGTGCCAGCAGATCGCAGGGGTCCGGGTCCTACAATCCGTTCTTC.

This clone was found a few times. The genes are TRBV19 and TRBJ1-5; tentatively, D is TRBD1 (5 bases). The CDR3 sequence is 16 residues long. CDR1 and CDR2 (germline): LNHDA, SQIVND (reference sequence). Between the trimmed V and J ends, which lost 4 bases and 6 bases, there was a span of 19 bases. In nucleotides, the CDR3 is TGTGCCAGTAGTACTCTGGACATTGGCCTTAGTCAGCCCCAGCATTTT. This sequence encodes CASSTLDIGLSQPQHF.

This chain uses TRBV6-2 or TRBV6-3 with TRBJ1-5, with TRBD1 matching over 7 bases. The CDR3 runs 14 residues. The V gene's germline CDR1 is MNHEY and CDR2 SVGEGT. V dropped 5 bases and J dropped 5; count of bases not matched to a gene: 6. The CDR3 reads CASSEPGQYQPQHF. The CDR3 DNA reads TGTGCCAGCAGTGAGCCGGGACAGTATCAGCCCCAGCATTTT.

This chain uses TRBV20-1 with TRBJ1-1; 7 bases map to TRBD1. The CDR3 consists of 11 residues. Germline assignment: CDR1 DFQATT and CDR2 SNEGSKA (reference sequence). Unmatched junction bases numbered 1, after V lost 5 bases and J lost 4 bases. The CDR3: CSADRATEAFF. The CDR3 nucleotides are TGCAGTGCTGACAGGGCCACTGAAGCTTTCTTT.

The sample holds a few counts of this clone. The rearrangement joins TRBV27 to TRBJ1-3; D call uncertain. Between the trimmed V and J ends, which lost 8 bases and 1 base, there was a span of 9 bases. Looked up from germline, CDR1 is MNHEY and CDR2 is SMNVEV (reference sequence). The CDR3 is 13 amino acids. The CDR3 is CASQSRSGNTIYF. In DNA form, the CDR3 reads TGTGCCAGCCAAAGCAGGTCTGGAAACACCATATATTTT.

Relative to its sample, this clone is medium-sized (0.01 to 0.1%). The CDR3, as DNA: TGCGCCAGCAGTGAGTCGTCTGGCAGCAATCAGCCCCAGCATTTT. Translating gives CASSESSGSNQPQHF. The chain recombines TRBV10-2 with TRBJ1-5; D gene uncertain. The CDR3 totals 15 residues. Per germline, CDR1 WSHSY and CDR2 SAAADI. The germline V and J ends were trimmed by 0 bases and 1 base, with 7 bases remaining between them.

The rearrangement links TRBV7-9 to TRBJ1-2; 7 nucleotides align to TRBD1. The V gene's germline CDR1 is SEHNR and CDR2 FQNEAQ (reference sequence). V was clipped by 4 bases and J by 4 bases; unmatched bases: 6. The CDR3 contains 14 residues. The CDR3 reads CASSSLTGIYGYTF. The CDR3 coding sequence is TGTGCCAGCAGCTCCCTGACAGGGATCTATGGCTACACCTTC.

The gene calls are TRBV28 and TRBJ1-5; D is unclear. CDR1 MDHEN and CDR2 SYDVKM come from the germline V gene. The CDR3 extends over 14 amino acids. V was shortened by 5 bases and J by 4 bases, with 12 bases between the two germline ends. This CDR3 is CASSRPNRNQPQHF. For the CDR3, the DNA is TGTGCCAGCAGTCGCCCGAACAGAAATCAGCCCCAGCATTTT.

The CDR3 loop reads CAWSASAQGGGGYGYTF. Written as DNA, the CDR3 is TGTGCCTGGAGTGCTTCGGCGCAGGGTGGGGGCGGCTATGGCTACACCTTC. V is TRBV30 and J is TRBJ1-2, with D possibly being TRBD1 (6 bases). The germline V gene has CDR1 GTSNPN and CDR2 SVGIG (reference sequence). With 1 base removed from V and 4 bases from J, the gap between germline ends came to 22 bases. This CDR3 is built from 17 residues.

This chain connects TRBV6-5 to TRBJ1-4, with unresolved D. V lost 8 bases, J lost 8 bases, and 15 bases lay in between. This CDR3 is built from 13 residues. Looked up from germline, CDR1 is MNHEY and CDR2 is SVGAGI. CDR3 sequence reads: CASGLSVGEKLFF. CDR3 DNA: TGTGCCAGCGGGCTTTCGGTTGGAGAAAAACTGTTTTTT.

Remarks on this clone: Relative to the germline gene, one junction end is altered; a read error may explain this. The rearrangement uses TRBV2 and TRBJ2-3; 7 bases line up with TRBD2. The CDR3 extends over 14 amino acids. Germline V gene data show CDR1 as SNHLY and CDR2 as FYNNEI. Written as DNA, the CDR3 is TGTGCCAGCAGGGAAGGACTAGTCGGAAATACGCAGTATTTT. Protein product: CASREGLVGNTQYF. Based on the CDR3 plus reference TRBV2 and TRBJ2-3, the full variable domain is EPEVTQTPSHQVTQMGQEVILRCVPISNHLYFYWYRQILGQKVEFLVSFYNNEISEKSEIFDDQFSVERPDGSNFTLKIRSTKLEDSAMYFCASREGLVGNTQYFGPGTRLTVL.

This clone showed up just once. This rearrangement joins TRBV4-1 to TRBJ2-1; D is ambiguous. Germline-derived CDR1 and CDR2 are MGHRA and YSYEKL. CDR3 length: 16 residues. The ends were cut back, 0 bases at V and 0 bases at J, with 9 bases in the middle. In nucleotides, the CDR3 is TGCGCCAGCAGCCAAGAAACTCCAAGCTCCTACAATGAGCAGTTCTTC. Translating it yields CASSQETPSSYNEQFF.

The chain carries TRBV7-9 and TRBJ2-1, with TRBD2 identical over 9 bases. This CDR3 has 15 residues. From germline, CDR1 is SEHNR and CDR2 FQNEAQ (reference sequence). The V and J ends lost 5 bases and 8 bases, in that order; junction bases with no gene match: 10. The CDR3 here is CASSRRGGRIDEQFF. Here the CDR3 DNA reads TGTGCCAGCAGCCGGCGGGGGGGCCGGATCGATGAGCAGTTCTTC.

V and J are TRBV5-8 and TRBJ1-6, with TRBD1 matching 7 bases. The CDR3 covers 14 residues. V shed 3 bases, J shed 10 bases, and the junction held 7 bases outside the gene matches. CDR1 and CDR2 (germline): SGHTS, YDEGEE. The CDR3 sequence: CASSSTGQGSPLHF. The CDR3 bases are TGTGCCAGCAGCTCGACAGGGCAGGGCTCACCCCTCCACTTT.

The chain carries TRBV7-8 and TRBJ2-2; no firm D call. CDR3 length: 17 amino acids. V dropped 5 bases and J dropped 2 bases, with 18 bases sitting between them. Germline assignment: CDR1 SGHVS and CDR2 FQNEAQ. Here the CDR3 reads CASSRVLPAGNTGELFF. The CDR3 nucleotides are TGTGCCAGCAGCCGAGTACTACCTGCCGGCAACACCGGGGAGCTGTTTTTT.

The chain links TRBV28 to TRBJ1-5, with 8 bases matching TRBD1. Trimming cost V 5 bases and J 5 bases; bases outside gene matches: 11. Per the germline V gene, CDR1 is MDHEN and CDR2 is SYDVKM. CDR3 length: 16 amino acids. DNA for the CDR3: TGTGCCAGCAGTCCAGGAGGGAACAGGGGGTATCAGCCCCAGCATTTT. This translates into CASSPGGNRGYQPQHF.

This clone was counted only a few times. The CDR3 spells CASSSGGKRTEAFF. The DNA of the CDR3 is TGTGCCAGCAGCTCGGGGGGAAAGAGGACTGAAGCTTTCTTT. The genes are TRBV7-2 and TRBJ1-1, with a weak D call TRBD1 (5 bases). The V end lost 4 bases, the J end lost 5 bases, and 14 bases lay between the germline ends. This CDR3 is built from 14 residues. Germline values: CDR1 SGHTA, CDR2 FQGNSA.